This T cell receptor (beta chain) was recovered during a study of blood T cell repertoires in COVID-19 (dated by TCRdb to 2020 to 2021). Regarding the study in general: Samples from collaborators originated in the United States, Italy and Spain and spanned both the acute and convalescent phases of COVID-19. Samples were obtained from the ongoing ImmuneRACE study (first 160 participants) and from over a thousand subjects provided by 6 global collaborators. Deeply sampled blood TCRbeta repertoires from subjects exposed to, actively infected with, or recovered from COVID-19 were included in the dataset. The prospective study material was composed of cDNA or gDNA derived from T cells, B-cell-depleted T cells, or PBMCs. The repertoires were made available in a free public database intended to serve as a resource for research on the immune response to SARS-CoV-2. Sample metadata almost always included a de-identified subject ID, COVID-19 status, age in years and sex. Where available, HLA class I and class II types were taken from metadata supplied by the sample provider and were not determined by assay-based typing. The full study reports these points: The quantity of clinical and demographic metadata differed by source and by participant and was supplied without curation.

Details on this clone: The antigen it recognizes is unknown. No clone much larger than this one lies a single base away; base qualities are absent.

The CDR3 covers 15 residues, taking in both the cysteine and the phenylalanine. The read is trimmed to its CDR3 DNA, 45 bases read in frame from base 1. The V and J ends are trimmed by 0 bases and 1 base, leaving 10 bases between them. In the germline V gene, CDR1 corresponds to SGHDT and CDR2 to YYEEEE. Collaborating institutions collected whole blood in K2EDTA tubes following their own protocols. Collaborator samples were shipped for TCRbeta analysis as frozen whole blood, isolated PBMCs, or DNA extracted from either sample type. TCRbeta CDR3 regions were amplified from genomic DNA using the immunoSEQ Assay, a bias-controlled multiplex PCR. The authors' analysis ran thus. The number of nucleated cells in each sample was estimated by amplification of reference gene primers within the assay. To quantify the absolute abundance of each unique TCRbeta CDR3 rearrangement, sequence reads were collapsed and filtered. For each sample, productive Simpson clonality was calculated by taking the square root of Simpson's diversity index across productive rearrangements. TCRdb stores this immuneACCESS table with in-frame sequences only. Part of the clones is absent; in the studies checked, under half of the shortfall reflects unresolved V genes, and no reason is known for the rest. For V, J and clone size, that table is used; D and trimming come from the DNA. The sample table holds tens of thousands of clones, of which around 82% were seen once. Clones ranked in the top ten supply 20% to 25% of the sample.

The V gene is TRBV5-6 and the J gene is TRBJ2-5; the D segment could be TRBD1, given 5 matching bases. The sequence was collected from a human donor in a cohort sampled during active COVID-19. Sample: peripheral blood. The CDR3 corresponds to CASSLEGRAQETQYF. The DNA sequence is TGTGCCAGCAGCTTGGAGGGCAGGGCCCAAGAGACCCAGTACTTC.